A single sample gave rise to the 24 T cell receptor beta chains below, sequenced in a study of identical twins. Using its own MiXCR run on the 5' RACE reads, TCRdb lists one record per CDR3 protein. The repertoire includes hundreds of thousands of distinct CDR3 sequences, 9% to 15% of them detected once, and around 1.6% sits in the top ten. This sample was also put to use in a study of yellow fever vaccine responses in identical twins.

Source material: PBMCs. These receptor sequences come from a woman aged 18-29 years in good health.

This chain joins TRBV7-9 and TRBJ2-7; 8 bases match TRBD1. The germline V gene encodes CDR1 SEHNR and CDR2 FQNEAQ (reference sequence). This CDR3 comprises 15 residues. Germline trimming cut 5 bases from V and 2 bases from J; bases unmatched to any gene: 8. As DNA, the CDR3 is TGTGCCAGCAGCCCAGGGACAGGAAAAACCTACGAGCAGTACGTC. Translated, it gives CASSPGTGKTYEQYV.

The chain couples TRBV7-9 to TRBJ1-2; D not certain. The CDR3 sequence is 15 residues long. V shed 5 bases and J shed 6 bases, with 19 bases lying between them. Germline-derived CDR1 and CDR2 are SEHNR and FQNEAQ (reference sequence). The CDR3 nucleotides are TGTGCCAGCAGCCCTAGCTTATTGGCGAGGGATGGCTACACCTTC. This gives the protein CASSPSLLARDGYTF.

The V and J genes are TRBV13 and TRBJ2-1; 7 positions match TRBD1. The V gene's germline CDR1 is PRHDT and CDR2 FYEKMQ (reference sequence). The CDR3 covers 15 residues. V shed 8 bases, J shed 4 bases, and the junction held 11 bases outside the gene matches. CDR3 in amino acids: CASSERTGKYNEQFF. In nucleotides, the CDR3 is TGTGCCAGCTCGGAGCGGACAGGTAAATACAATGAGCAGTTCTTC.

V gene TRBV20-1 combines with J gene TRBJ2-1, with D unclear. CDR3 length equals 12 residues. The ends were cut back, 4 bases at V and 9 bases at J, with 13 bases in the middle. The V gene's germline CDR1 is DFQATT and CDR2 SNEGSKA (reference sequence). The CDR3 bases are TGCAGTGCTAAGTACGGGTGGAGTGAGCAGTTCTTC. Translation: CSAKYGWSEQFF.

The CDR3 here is CASSYRVKGPFVEQFF. The DNA for the CDR3 is TGTGCCAGCAGTTACAGAGTTAAGGGGCCCTTCGTGGAGCAGTTCTTC. V gene TRBV6-5 combines with J gene TRBJ2-1; D is possibly TRBD1 (5 bases). CDR1 is MNHEY and CDR2 is SVGAGI in the germline V gene. This CDR3 contains 16 residues. Trimming cost V 2 bases and J 10 bases, with 21 bases left between them.

This clonotype was recorded at least ten times. The chain has TRBV6-5 and TRBJ1-1; 11 positions match TRBD1. Germline V lookup: CDR1 MNHEY, CDR2 SVGAGI. J lost 1 base, V lost 0 bases, and 7 bases had no gene match. This CDR3 contains 18 residues. The CDR3 sequence is CASSYSRTGGLKNTEAFF. CDR3 DNA: TGTGCCAGCAGTTACTCAAGGACAGGGGGCTTGAAGAACACTGAAGCTTTCTTT.

The chain employs TRBV5-1 and TRBJ2-3; TRBD1 or TRBD2 may be the D gene (5 bases each). Germline CDR1 reads SGHRS; CDR2 reads YFSETQ. Between the trimmed V and J ends, which lost 4 bases and 5 bases, there was a span of 17 bases. The CDR3 has 15 residues. Here the CDR3 DNA reads TGCGCCAGCAGCCGAGAGGGGATTTTACAAGATACGCAGTATTTT. Encoded protein: CASSREGILQDTQYF.

This chain connects TRBV10-3 to TRBJ2-3; D remains ambiguous. Germline V gives CDR1 ENHRY, CDR2 SYGVKD. The CDR3 runs 15 residues. V dropped 4 bases and J dropped 1 base, with 12 bases sitting between them. The CDR3 reads CAISARPSRTDTQYF. CDR3 bases: TGTGCCATCAGTGCCCGACCGTCTCGCACAGATACGCAGTATTTT.

This clonotype was counted a few times. V usage is TRBV27 and J usage is TRBJ2-3, with TRBD2 identical over 14 bases. Germline assignment: CDR1 MNHEY and CDR2 SMNVEV (reference sequence). Unmatched junction bases numbered 10, after V lost 5 bases and J lost 3 bases. The CDR3 spans 18 residues. The CDR3 bases are TGTGCCAGCAGTAAAACGACCGGGACTAGCGGGAGTACAGATACGCAGTATTTT. It translates to CASSKTTGTSGSTDTQYF.

This clonotype was picked up many times. This rearrangement joins TRBV20-1 to TRBJ1-1; unclear D gene. Between the trimmed V and J ends, which lost 2 bases and 5 bases, there was a span of 12 bases. The germline CDR1 and CDR2 sequences are DFQATT and SNEGSKA (reference sequence). The CDR3 spans 13 residues. The CDR3 DNA reads TGCAGTGCTAGACGGGTAAGAGAAACTGAAGCTTTCTTT. It is translated as CSARRVRETEAFF.

The chain is built from TRBV18 and TRBJ1-2; possible D gene TRBD1, 5 bases. Germline lookup yields CDR1 KGHSH and CDR2 LQKENI. The CDR3 totals 15 residues. V was shortened by 3 bases and J by 3 bases, with 14 bases between the two germline ends. The CDR3 loop reads CASSPRDVSHYGYTF. CDR3 coding DNA: TGTGCCAGCTCACCCCGGGACGTTTCCCACTATGGCTACACCTTC.

This clonotype was observed many times. The rearrangement links TRBV28 to TRBJ2-2; D is undetermined. The CDR3 covers 16 residues. V lost 3 bases and J 0 bases, leaving 11 bases between the germline ends. Germline CDR1 reads MDHEN; CDR2 reads SYDVKM. The CDR3 loop is CASSLSLITNTGELFF. The DNA of the CDR3 is TGTGCCAGCAGTTTGTCCCTTATTACGAACACCGGGGAGCTGTTTTTT.

The chain joins TRBV12-3 or TRBV12-4 to TRBJ2-1; TRBD2 matches at 11 bases. V lost 5 bases, J lost 5 bases, and 5 bases stayed unmatched. CDR3 size: 15 residues. The chain's CDR3 is CASSPTSGSNNEQFF. The CDR3 nucleotides read TGTGCCAGCAGTCCAACTAGCGGGAGCAACAATGAGCAGTTCTTC.

This sequence joins TRBV5-5 and TRBJ2-3, with D tentatively TRBD2 (5 bases). The CDR3 has 16 amino acids. Between the trimmed V and J ends, which lost 4 bases and 0 bases, there was a span of 15 bases. Germline CDR1 is SGHKS and CDR2 is YYEKEE (reference sequence). The CDR3 DNA reads TGTGCCAGCAGCCCAGCGGCGTCGACCAGCACAGATACGCAGTATTTT. Protein product: CASSPAASTSTDTQYF. Filled out from reference TRBV5-5 and TRBJ2-3, the complete variable domain reads DAGVTQSPTHLIKTRGQQVTLRCSPISGHKSVSWYQQVLGQGPQFIFQYYEKEERGRGNFPDRFSARQFPNYSSELNVNALLLGDSALYLCASSPAASTSTDTQYFGPGTRLTVL.

The chain links TRBV20-1 to TRBJ1-1; maybe TRBD1 (6 bases). The CDR3 loop spans 15 amino acids. V was shortened by 0 bases and J by 2 bases, with 13 bases between the two germline ends. CDR1 is DFQATT, CDR2 SNEGSKA, per germline (reference sequence). The CDR3 DNA reads TGCAGTGCTAGAGAATCGGGACACCCAAACACTGAAGCTTTCTTT. The encoded protein is CSARESGHPNTEAFF.

V gene TRBV28 combines with J gene TRBJ2-5; 9 positions match TRBD1. Germline trimming cut 6 bases from V and 8 bases from J; bases unmatched to any gene: 4. CDR3 length equals 12 residues. The germline V gene encodes CDR1 MDHEN and CDR2 SYDVKM. CDR3 nucleotides: TGTGCCAGCAGCGGGACAGGGAGCACCCAGTACTTC. Translation gives CASSGTGSTQYF.

This clonotype occurred many times. This chain links TRBV20-1 with TRBJ2-5; no reliable D call. The V end lost 3 bases, the J end lost 2 bases, and 10 bases lay between the germline ends. The CDR3 sequence is 13 residues long. Germline CDR1 is DFQATT and CDR2 is SNEGSKA (reference sequence). DNA for the CDR3: TGCAGTGCTAGTGGTCAGGTTCAAGAGACCCAGTACTTC. Protein: CSASGQVQETQYF.

The chain uses TRBV5-1 and TRBJ2-1; the match to TRBD2 covers 8 bases. V was clipped by 0 bases and J by 3 bases; unmatched bases: 5. The CDR3 is 16 residues long. Germline-derived CDR1 and CDR2 are SGHRS and YFSETQ. The CDR3 region is CASSLASSGRYNEQFF. CDR3 coding DNA: TGCGCCAGCAGCTTGGCGTCTAGCGGGCGCTACAATGAGCAGTTCTTC.

The rearrangement uses TRBV6-1 and TRBJ2-3, with D possibly being TRBD1 (5 bases). CDR1 is MNHNS and CDR2 is SASEGT in the germline V gene. This CDR3 is 13 amino acids long. The V gene lost 8 bases and the J gene lost 1 base, with 10 bases spanning the gap. CDR3 residues: CASAGSGTDTQYF. CDR3 nucleotides: TGTGCCAGCGCAGGGTCGGGCACAGATACGCAGTATTTT.

The gene calls are TRBV7-2 and TRBJ1-2, with D unclear. This CDR3 spans 15 amino acids. Trimming cost V 6 bases and J 2 bases, with 16 bases left between them. CDR1 is SGHTA and CDR2 is FQGNSA in the germline V gene. The CDR3 DNA reads TGTGCCAGCAGTCCAACCGCGGGGAAGAACTATGGCTACACCTTC. This sequence encodes CASSPTAGKNYGYTF.

This clonotype was seen repeatedly, ten times or more. V gene TRBV5-1 combines with J gene TRBJ2-1; D is undetermined. Germline lookup yields CDR1 SGHRS and CDR2 YFSETQ. Trimming cost V 0 bases and J 4 bases, with 8 bases left between them. CDR3 size: 14 residues. CDR3 sequence (DNA): TGCGCCAGCAGCTTGGGAAACAGTTACAATGAGCAGTTCTTC. This gives the protein CASSLGNSYNEQFF.

This clonotype was counted a few times. This chain links TRBV18 with TRBJ2-6; 9 bases align to TRBD2. The CDR3 length is 18 residues. CDR1 and CDR2 from the germline V gene are KGHSH and LQKENI. The V gene end was trimmed by 1 base and the J gene end by 0 bases; junction bases not matched to a gene: 4. DNA for the CDR3: TGTGCCAGCTCACCACTAGCGGGAGACCTCTCTGGGGCCAACGTCCTGACTTTC. This gives the protein CASSPLAGDLSGANVLTF.

The rearrangement links TRBV24-1 to TRBJ2-7, with a possible D match to TRBD2 (6 bases). The CDR3 has 13 residues. CDR1 is KGHDR, CDR2 SFDVKD, per germline. V lost 4 bases and J lost 6, with 12 bases in between. CDR3 sequence (DNA): TGTGCCACCAGTGAAGGGAGGAAAGGCGAGCAGTACTTC. It codes for CATSEGRKGEQYF.

The chain recombines TRBV6-1 with TRBJ2-3, with D tentatively TRBD1 (6 bases). Looked up from germline, CDR1 is MNHNS and CDR2 is SASEGT. There are 15 residues in the CDR3. Deletions cut 2 bases from V and 4 bases from J, with 13 bases between. The CDR3 DNA is TGTGCCAGCAGTGAACGTGACAGGTTTTCAGATACGCAGTATTTT. This encodes CASSERDRFSDTQYF.